The clone carrying this T cell receptor beta chain appeared once. The authors divided CD4+ cells into CD45RA+ naive and CD45RA-negative memory subsets. CDR3 length: 12 amino acids. The ends lost 5 bases at V and 7 bases at J; junction bases unmatched: 8. Germline V gives CDR1 SQVTM, CDR2 ANQGSEA. This sample was included in a study of shared clonotypes between healthy human individuals. Looking at the study overall: The people who gave samples were two women and a few men aged 18 to 49.

Genomic DNA of every subset was divided equally among multiple immunoSEQ plates. Each sorted subset replicate got 200 ng genomic DNA, roughly 27,000 genomes. The protocol was immunoSEQ multiplex PCR, while the TCRdb copy is restricted to in-frame clones and leaves out a portion. Of fewer than 400,000 clones listed, around 67% are singletons. Sequencing was done on a sample of memory CD4+ T cells sorted from blood. Subset denoted: CD45RA-negative fraction. The genes are TRBV29-1 and TRBJ2-7; TRBD2 agrees at 7 bases. The receptor was derived from a man in his thirties or forties in good health. CDR3 nucleotides: TGCAGCGTTTACGGGTCTAGCGGTGAGCAGTACTTC. Translation gives CSVYGSSGEQYF.